A selection of T cell receptor beta chains follows, all from one sample in a study of shared clonotypes between healthy human individuals. The assay was immunoSEQ multiplex PCR, and TCRdb's table has in-frame clones only and misses some. The sample includes some 490,000 clones, roughly 80% of them seen just once. Material: PBMCs. These receptors were obtained from a woman aged 40 to 50 in good health. Some clones in this sample may be carry-over from other donors' samples. CDR3s include the opening cysteine and the closing phenylalanine or tryptophan. Each record gives: J gene, D gene, clone size, V gene, CDR3 protein, CDR3 DNA. The D gene is left open where the match is weak. Clone size is shown for a subset of rows, as once, few, many or a class of expanded clone.

>TRBJ2-5|TRBD1|-|TRBV5-5
CASSFTGGETQYF
TGTGCCAGCAGCTTCACAGGGGGAGAGACCCAGTACTTC
>TRBJ2-6|-|once|TRBV5-6
CASSLGVSGANVLTF
TGTGCCAGCAGCTTGGGAGTATCTGGGGCCAACGTCCTGACTTTC
>TRBJ2-7|-|-|TRBV6-5
CASSLMWEQYF
TGTGCCAGCAGTCTGATGTGGGAGCAGTACTTC
>TRBJ1-4|-|few|TRBV18
CASSPQTGVFGEKLFF
TGTGCCAGCTCACCACAGACGGGGGTTTTCGGTGAAAAACTGTTTTTT
>TRBJ1-4|-|-|TRBV18
CASSSGWGSEKLFF
TGTGCCAGCTCATCAGGATGGGGTAGCGAAAAACTGTTTTTT
>TRBJ2-1|-|-|TRBV6-5
CASSPGPLRNEQFF
TGTGCCAGCAGTCCGGGACCTCTAAGGAATGAGCAGTTCTTC
>TRBJ2-3|-|-|TRBV28
CASSFADTQYF
TGTGCCAGCAGTTTCGCAGATACGCAGTATTTT
>TRBJ1-2|-|-|TRBV30
CAWRDSRWYGYTF
TGTGCCTGGAGAGATAGTCGATGGTATGGCTACACCTTC
>TRBJ2-6|TRBD2|-|TRBV7-7
CASSESSGSDSGANVLTF
TGTGCTAGCAGCGAATCTAGCGGGAGCGACTCTGGGGCCAACGTCCTGACTTTC
>TRBJ2-7|-|-|TRBV7-9
CASSLAPGPRSYEQYF
TGTGCCAGCAGCCTAGCCCCTGGGCCACGGAGCTACGAGCAGTACTTC
>TRBJ2-2|TRBD2|-|TRBV18
CASSPNPGTRSSGELFF
TGTGCCAGCTCACCGAATCCCGGGACTAGATCCAGCGGGGAGCTGTTTTTT
>TRBJ2-4|TRBD2|-|TRBV10-3
CAISESTAGVQYF
TGTGCCATCAGTGAGTCGACTGCGGGAGTTCAGTACTTC
>TRBJ1-1|-|-|TRBV7-9
CASSLTREAFF
TGTGCCAGCAGCTTAACCCGAGAAGCTTTCTTT
>TRBJ2-6|-|-|TRBV7-9
CASSTHRETGANVLTF
TGTGCCAGCAGCACCCACCGAGAAACTGGGGCCAACGTCCTGACTTTC
>TRBJ2-5|-|-|TRBV7-2
CASSLAFGAQETQYF
TGTGCCAGCAGCTTAGCCTTTGGGGCCCAAGAGACCCAGTACTTC
>TRBJ1-2|TRBD1|few|TRBV5-1
CASSLRGLPYGYTF
TGCGCCAGCAGCCTCAGGGGGCTGCCCTATGGCTACACCTTC